These 29 T cell receptor beta chains share one sample of origin, sequenced in a study of T cells in Graves' hyperthyroidism and ophthalmopathy. Amplification yielded TCR beta CDR3 regions, with RNA transcripts as the source. HTBI primers were employed in a first-round RT-PCR of the TCR CDR3. TCRdb analysed the multiplex PCR reads with MiXCR anew, one entry per CDR3 protein. The repertoire includes about 590,000 distinct CDR3 sequences, more than 15% of them detected once, and 7.3% sits in the top ten. Sequences were obtained from blood. The receptors shown here come from a woman in her 30s with Graves' hyperthyroidism.

The chain employs TRBV25-1 and TRBJ1-3; D gene unclear. The CDR3 has 17 amino acids. Trimming took 0 bases from V and 0 from J, leaving 12 bases between them. Per germline, CDR1 MGHDK and CDR2 SYGVNS. The CDR3 reads CASSEYSAGDSGNTIYF. The CDR3 DNA reads TGTGCCAGCAGTGAATATAGTGCAGGCGACTCTGGAAACACCATATATTTT. The variable domain in full, completed from reference TRBV25-1 and TRBJ1-3, reads EADIYQTPRYLVIGTGKKITLECSQTMGHDKMYWYQQDPGMELHLIHYSYGVNSTEKGDLSSESTVSRIRTEHFPLTLESARPSHTSQYLCASSEYSAGDSGNTIYFGEGSWLTVV.

The V gene is TRBV20-1, the J gene TRBJ2-5; possible D gene TRBD2, 6 bases. The CDR3 runs 16 residues. Per germline, CDR1 DFQATT and CDR2 SNEGSKA (reference sequence). Trimming removed 0 bases from V and 2 bases from J, with 16 bases in between. The CDR3 loop reads CSARDSGTNRQETQYF. CDR3 bases: TGCAGTGCTAGAGATAGCGGCACGAATAGGCAAGAGACCCAGTACTTC.

This clonotype was seen repeatedly, ten times or more. This chain connects TRBV7-2 to TRBJ2-7; D call uncertain. V was shortened by 3 bases and J by 3 bases, with 9 bases between the two germline ends. The length of the CDR3 is 13 residues. Germline V lookup: CDR1 SGHTA, CDR2 FQGNSA. This CDR3 reads CASSFGSIYEQYF. CDR3 bases: TGTGCCAGCAGCTTCGGATCGATCTACGAGCAGTACTTC.

This clonotype has more than one count but fewer than ten. V is TRBV20-1 and J is TRBJ2-3, with D hard to call. Trimming left V 6 bases short and J 0 bases short, with 7 bases between. This CDR3 contains 12 residues. Germline loops: CDR1 DFQATT, CDR2 SNEGSKA (reference sequence). The CDR3 DNA sequence: TGCAGTGCCCCGACTAGCACAGATACGCAGTATTTT. Protein: CSAPTSTDTQYF.

This clonotype was counted many times. The chain combines TRBV28 with TRBJ1-1; D call uncertain. Germline-derived CDR1 and CDR2 are MDHEN and SYDVKM. This CDR3 spans 12 amino acids. The V end was cut by 1 base, the J end by 8 bases, with 8 bases between. The CDR3 nucleotides read TGTGCCAGCAGTTTATTTGGCAGAGAAGCTTTCTTT. Translation gives CASSLFGREAFF.

This clonotype was detected a few times. The chain employs TRBV20-1 and TRBJ2-7; 10 bases are shared with TRBD1. The CDR3 sequence is 14 residues long. Germline values: CDR1 DFQATT, CDR2 SNEGSKA (reference sequence). Trimming removed 3 bases from V and 6 bases from J; junction bases left unmatched: 8. In DNA, the CDR3 is TGCAGTGCTAGGGACGACAGGGGGCGCACCGAGCAGTACTTC. Its translation is CSARDDRGRTEQYF.

This clonotype was counted many times. This chain links TRBV27 with TRBJ2-1; 7 bases map to TRBD1. J was trimmed by 3 bases and V by 4 bases; bases with no gene match: 9. Germline-derived CDR1 and CDR2 are MNHEY and SMNVEV (reference sequence). CDR3 length: 16 amino acids. CDR3 region: CASSSPDRDFYNEQFF. The CDR3, as DNA: TGTGCCAGCAGTTCTCCCGACAGGGATTTCTACAATGAGCAGTTCTTC.

The V gene is TRBV24-1, the J gene TRBJ2-1; TRBD2 matches at 9 bases. The trim removed 4 bases at V and 9 bases at J, leaving 9 bases unmatched. This CDR3 region has 15 residues. The germline gives CDR1 KGHDR, CDR2 SFDVKD. CDR3 nucleotides: TGTGCCACCAGTGAACCCTGGGGGCGGGAGGGTGAGCAGTTCTTC. Its translation: CATSEPWGREGEQFF.

J is TRBJ2-7 and V is TRBV6-2 or TRBV6-3; possible D gene TRBD2, 6 bases. There are 18 residues in the CDR3. V shed 7 bases and J shed 0 bases, with 25 bases lying between them. Germline V lookup: CDR1 MNHEY, CDR2 SVGEGT. Here the CDR3 DNA reads TGTGCCAGCACCCGGGCCGTATCAGCGGGCGGTAGCTCCTACGAGCAGTACTTC. As protein: CASTRAVSAGGSSYEQYF.

The rearrangement uses TRBV29-1 and TRBJ2-1; possible D gene TRBD2, 6 bases. Germline V lookup: CDR1 SQVTM, CDR2 ANQGSEA. Deletions cut 5 bases from V and 4 bases from J, with 12 bases between. The CDR3 covers 13 residues. The chain's CDR3 is CSVRYGGYNEQFF. For the CDR3, the DNA is TGCAGCGTTCGGTACGGGGGATACAATGAGCAGTTCTTC.

The chain recombines TRBV6-2 or TRBV6-3 with TRBJ2-1; D perhaps matches TRBD2 (5 bases). This CDR3 has 15 amino acids. Germline V gene data show CDR1 as MNHEY and CDR2 as SVGEGT. V gave up 8 bases and J gave up 0 bases, with 14 bases separating them. The CDR3 DNA reads TGTGCCAGCTGCGAGAGCGGAGGCTCCTACAATGAGCAGTTCTTC. Encoded protein: CASCESGGSYNEQFF.

On this clonotype: A junction end diverges from the germline sequence, so it may reflect a read error. The CDR3 coding sequence is TGTACCAGCAGTCTTGTGGATACGCAGTATTTT. Protein: CTSSLVDTQYF. V and J are TRBV12-3 or TRBV12-4 and TRBJ2-3; D not resolved. CDR3 length: 11 amino acids.

This clonotype was seen more than once but under ten times. This chain joins TRBV19 and TRBJ1-5, with D unresolved. Per germline, CDR1 LNHDA and CDR2 SQIVND (reference sequence). This CDR3 spans 14 amino acids. Trimming cost V 8 bases and J 6 bases, with 17 bases left between them. CDR3 nucleotides: TGTGCCAGTCATAGGCCTGGGTTTGGTCAGCCCCAGCATTTT. This encodes CASHRPGFGQPQHF.

A remark on this clonotype: The junction departs from the called germline gene at one end, perhaps through a read error. The V and J genes are TRBV20-1 and TRBJ1-3; weak D call: TRBD1 (6 bases). Germline V gene data show CDR1 as DFQATT and CDR2 as SNEGSKA (reference sequence). The CDR3 loop spans 13 amino acids. The CDR3 DNA is TGCAGTGCTATAACAGGGATAGGAAACACCGTATATTTT. As protein: CSAITGIGNTVYF.

The genes are TRBV6-2 or TRBV6-3 and TRBJ2-7; 8 nucleotides line up with TRBD2. Per the germline V gene, CDR1 is MNHEY and CDR2 is SVGEGT. There are 15 residues in the CDR3. V shed 5 bases and J 0 bases; nucleotides not matched to a gene: 6. The chain's CDR3 is CASSRIAGSSYEQYF. As DNA, the CDR3 is TGTGCCAGCAGTCGTATAGCGGGGAGCTCCTACGAGCAGTACTTC.

This clonotype was seen at least ten times. This rearrangement joins TRBV10-3 to TRBJ2-1; D not resolved. Trimming left V 3 bases short and J 3 bases short, with 12 bases between. This CDR3 comprises 15 residues. In germline, CDR1 is ENHRY, CDR2 SYGVKD. In DNA form, the CDR3 reads TGTGCCATCAGTGAATTTCTCAATGACTACAATGAGCAGTTCTTC. It is translated as CAISEFLNDYNEQFF.

The gene calls are TRBV5-1 and TRBJ2-3, with a tentative D call TRBD2 (5 bases). CDR1 is SGHRS, CDR2 YFSETQ, per germline. The CDR3 totals 15 residues. V lost 2 bases and J 6 bases, leaving 16 bases between the germline ends. Here the CDR3 reads CASSLNGLPEDTQYF. As DNA, the CDR3 is TGCGCCAGCAGCTTAAATGGACTCCCAGAGGATACGCAGTATTTT.

This clonotype showed up many times. V gene TRBV5-1 combines with J gene TRBJ2-2, with 7 nucleotides matching TRBD2. The germline gives CDR1 SGHRS, CDR2 YFSETQ. The V gene end was trimmed by 2 bases and the J gene end by 6 bases; junction bases not matched to a gene: 7. This CDR3 comprises 15 residues. The DNA for the CDR3 is TGCGCCAGCAGCTTAGGCGGGAGTGACGCCGGGGAGCTGTTTTTT. It yields the protein CASSLGGSDAGELFF.

In this sample, this clonotype turned up many times. J is TRBJ2-1 and V is TRBV12-3 or TRBV12-4; TRBD2 matches 8 bases. The CDR3 covers 15 residues. V lost 0 bases and J lost 4; bases outside the gene matches: 2. The CDR3 nucleotides read TGTGCCAGCAGTTTAGCTAGCGGGGTTTACAATGAGCAGTTCTTC. Its protein product is CASSLASGVYNEQFF.

Concerning this clonotype: A much larger clone lies a single base off, so this may be a read error. The chain combines TRBV30 with TRBJ2-7; D call uncertain. Between the trimmed V and J ends, which lost 1 base and 3 bases, there was a span of 10 bases. Per the germline V gene, CDR1 is GTSNPN and CDR2 is SVGIG (reference sequence). The CDR3 runs 13 residues. As DNA, the CDR3 is TGTGCCTGGAGTGGGCAGAGAGACTACGAGCAGTACTTC. It is translated as CAWSGQRDYEQYF.

The table lists this clonotype with a few counts. The CDR3 bases are TGCGCCAGCACCGGCGGGCAGGGATATGAAAAACTGTTTTTT. Its translation is CASTGGQGYEKLFF. The rearrangement links TRBV5-1 to TRBJ1-4; D might be TRBD1 (5 bases). Germline values: CDR1 SGHRS, CDR2 YFSETQ. V lost 6 bases, J lost 6 bases, and 15 bases lay in between. The CDR3 is 14 residues long.

This clonotype was observed at least ten times. The rearrangement uses TRBV6-1 and TRBJ2-5; no firm D call. The CDR3 runs 15 residues. The germline V and J ends were trimmed by 6 bases and 0 bases, with 14 bases remaining between them. CDR1 and CDR2 (germline): MNHNS, SASEGT. CDR3 bases: TGTGCCAGCAGACGCACGACCGCGTACCAAGAGACCCAGTACTTC. Translation: CASRRTTAYQETQYF.

This clonotype came up many times. The rearrangement joins TRBV7-9 to TRBJ2-1, with TRBD2 matching 10 bases. The CDR3 runs to 17 residues. Germline CDR1 and CDR2: SEHNR and FQNEAQ (reference sequence). V shed 2 bases, J shed 6 bases, and the junction held 10 bases outside the gene matches. The CDR3 DNA sequence: TGTGCCAGCAGCTTAACAAGGGTTGCTAGCGGGAGCAATGAGCAGTTCTTC. It encodes CASSLTRVASGSNEQFF.

This clonotype was seen only once. Since a much larger clone is just one base distant, this may be a read error. This chain connects TRBV5-5 to TRBJ1-1; D is ambiguous. The V end lost 4 bases, the J end lost 0 bases, and 10 bases lay between the germline ends. This CDR3 has 14 amino acids. Germline V gene lookup returns CDR1 SGHKS and CDR2 YYEKEE (reference sequence). The CDR3 loop reads CASSTRWVNTEAFF. CDR3 bases: TGTGCCAGCAGCACCCGGTGGGTGAACACTGAAGCTTTCTTT.

There are many counts of this clonotype. The chain is built from TRBV7-2 and TRBJ2-1; TRBD2 matches at 7 bases. Germline V gives CDR1 SGHTA, CDR2 FQGNSA. V lost 5 bases and J lost 3; bases outside the gene matches: 10. The length of the CDR3 is 16 residues. The CDR3 sequence is CASSLWGAGNYNEQFF. In nucleotides, the CDR3 is TGTGCCAGCAGCCTTTGGGGAGCGGGGAACTACAATGAGCAGTTCTTC.

This clonotype was counted at least ten times. This chain connects TRBV11-2 to TRBJ2-1; D is undetermined. The length of the CDR3 is 14 residues. V was clipped by 1 base and J by 7 bases, with 11 bases between them. Germline V gives CDR1 SGHAT, CDR2 FQNNGV. The CDR3 bases are TGTGCCAGCAGCTTAGCCTATGGTGGGAATGAGCAGTTCTTC. It translates to CASSLAYGGNEQFF.

This rearrangement joins TRBV19 to TRBJ2-1; TRBD2 might be the D (6 bases). V was cut by 6 bases and J by 4 bases, with 16 bases left in between. Germline CDR1 LNHDA, CDR2 SQIVND (reference sequence). CDR3 length equals 15 residues. CDR3 coding DNA: TGTGCCAGTAGCCCCTCTAGCGATCCGTACAATGAGCAGTTCTTC. The encoded protein is CASSPSSDPYNEQFF.

This clonotype was seen more than once but under ten times. The genes are TRBV18 and TRBJ2-4, with a weak D call TRBD2 (6 bases). V was pared by 3 bases and J by 0 bases, with 12 bases between. CDR1 and CDR2 (germline): KGHSH, LQKENI. The CDR3 runs 16 residues. Here the CDR3 reads CASSPERALAKNIQYF. The CDR3 DNA reads TGTGCCAGCTCACCTGAGCGGGCCCTAGCCAAAAACATTCAGTACTTC.

The CDR3 region is CASSKTGGSSNQPQHF. CDR3 sequence (DNA): TGTGCCAGTAGCAAGACAGGGGGGAGCAGCAATCAGCCCCAGCATTTT. V and J are TRBV19 and TRBJ1-5; 9 bases align to TRBD1. From germline, CDR1 is LNHDA and CDR2 SQIVND (reference sequence). CDR3 length: 16 residues. V trimming: 6 bases; J trimming: 1 base; junction bases outside the gene matches: 7.